This TCR beta chain was obtained from a study of blood T cells in healthy people across ages. The CDR3 spans 18 residues. With 7 bases clipped from V and 0 bases from J, the junction kept 10 bases outside the gene matches. Only a few counts were recorded for this clonotype. Through a sample-barcoded 5' primer and a J-beta primer mix, a second PCR was run for roughly 7 to 12 cycles. Paired-end reads containing CDR3 totaled no fewer than 2.5 million for each sample. Via MiXCR, TCRdb re-called the 5' RACE reads, giving one row per CDR3 protein. The sample includes about 810,000 distinct CDR3 sequences, roughly 34% of them seen just once. Samples each yielded at least 6 micrograms of total RNA.

This chain links TRBV12-3 or TRBV12-4 with TRBJ2-7; 15 bases are a match to TRBD2. Specimen: blood. The source is a young man in good health. CDR3 bases: TGTGCCAGCACCGGGACTAGCGGGGGGCGGTCACTCTCCTACGAGCAGTACTTC. This encodes CASTGTSGGRSLSYEQYF.